These T cell receptor beta chains were read from a single sample in a study of cytomegalovirus exposure and HLA in healthy donors. The table came from immunoSEQ multiplex PCR; TCRdb's copy has only in-frame clones and leaves some out. In the table there are more than 150,000 clones, 80% to 90% of which are singletons. The sequencing sample was made of PBMCs. Receptors originate from a girl aged 2 to 10 in good health and CMV-seropositive. CDR3s include the opening cysteine and the closing phenylalanine or tryptophan. D genes are given only for firm matches. Only part of the rows carry a size: once, few, many, or a class if the clone is expanded.

>TRBV27|-|TRBJ1-1|TRBD1
CASRYGTVNTEAFF
TGTGCCAGCAGGTACGGGACAGTAAACACTGAAGCTTTCTTT
>TRBV11-2|-|TRBJ1-5|-
CASSPGVNQPQHF
TGTGCCAGCAGCCCCGGGGTCAATCAGCCCCAGCATTTT
>TRBV30|-|TRBJ2-1|TRBD2
CAWRGRRGGYNEQFF
TGTGCCTGGAGGGGGAGGCGGGGGGGATACAATGAGCAGTTCTTC
>TRBV10-2|-|TRBJ2-2|TRBD2
CASSDPGLAVTGELFF
TGCGCCAGCAGTGACCCCGGACTAGCGGTCACCGGGGAGCTGTTTTTT
>TRBV28|-|TRBJ1-5|-
CASSLAGDGNQPQHF
TGTGCCAGCAGCCTAGCGGGAGACGGCAATCAGCCCCAGCATTTT
>TRBV5-1|-|TRBJ2-1|TRBD2
CASSLAGGLAGFNEQFF
TGCGCCAGCAGCTTGGCCGGGGGACTAGCGGGCTTCAATGAGCAGTTCTTC
>TRBV5-4|-|TRBJ2-1|TRBD2
CASSLAGGGSYNEQFF
TGTGCCAGCAGTTTGGCCGGCGGGGGCTCCTACAATGAGCAGTTCTTC
>TRBV2|-|TRBJ1-2|TRBD1
CASSEAGRQGANYGYTF
TGTGCCAGCAGTGAGGCCGGCCGACAGGGGGCCAACTATGGCTACACCTTC
>TRBV28|-|TRBJ2-7|-
CASRSSYEQYF
TGTGCCAGCAGATCATCCTACGAGCAGTACTTC
>TRBV5-6|once|TRBJ2-1|-
CASSLYGGLSINEQFF
TGTGCCAGCAGCTTGTACGGGGGATTGTCCATTAATGAGCAGTTCTTC
>TRBV6-5|-|TRBJ2-7|-
CASSYSVGSSYEQYF
TGTGCCAGCAGTTACTCCGTGGGGAGCTCCTACGAGCAGTACTTC
>TRBV28|-|TRBJ2-7|TRBD2
CASSFKSSGRRSYEQYF
TGTGCCAGCAGTTTTAAGTCCAGCGGGAGGCGCTCCTACGAGCAGTACTTC
>TRBV6-1|few|TRBJ1-5|-
CASSDAAGPGQPQHF
TGTGCCAGCAGTGACGCGGCGGGACCTGGGCAGCCCCAGCATTTT
>TRBV5-1|-|TRBJ2-1|-
CASSLVRNEQFF
TGCGCCAGCAGCTTGGTCCGGAATGAGCAGTTCTTC
>TRBV2|-|TRBJ2-3|TRBD2
CASSELVGGSADTQYF
TGTGCCAGCAGTGAACTGGTGGGCGGGAGTGCAGATACGCAGTATTTT
>TRBV2|medium-sized|TRBJ1-4|-
CATIGTGEKLFF
TGTGCCACCATCGGGACTGGAGAAAAACTGTTTTTT
>TRBV4-1|-|TRBJ2-3|TRBD2
CASSQAAGGSTDTQYF
TGCGCCAGCAGCCAAGCGGCGGGGGGAAGCACAGATACGCAGTATTTT
>TRBV5-1|few|TRBJ2-7|-
CASSLASGSSYEQYF
TGCGCCAGCAGCTTGGCGTCCGGGTCGTCCTACGAGCAGTACTTC
>TRBV28|-|TRBJ1-1|-
CASSYQDRNTEAFF
TGTGCCAGCAGTTACCAGGACAGGAACACTGAAGCTTTCTTT
>TRBV4-2|-|TRBJ2-3|-
CASSPEAGDTQYF
TGTGCCAGCAGCCCGGAGGCGGGGGATACGCAGTATTTT
>TRBV7-6|-|TRBJ1-2|-
CASSLGGQDGYGYTF
TGTGCCAGCAGCTTAGGCGGGCAGGATGGTTATGGCTACACCTTC
>TRBV27|-|TRBJ2-1|TRBD2
CASRGLAGVDEQFF
TGTGCCAGCAGGGGACTAGCGGGAGTCGATGAGCAGTTCTTC
>TRBV6-5|-|TRBJ2-1|TRBD2
CASSGGLAGNEQFF
TGTGCCAGCAGCGGAGGACTAGCGGGAAATGAGCAGTTCTTC
>TRBV5-1|few|TRBJ1-4|TRBD1
CASSHGQGASNEKLFF
TGCGCCAGCAGCCATGGACAGGGTGCGTCTAATGAAAAACTGTTTTTT
>TRBV5-1|-|TRBJ2-2|-
CASSGSDKNTGELFF
TGCGCCAGCAGCGGATCGGACAAAAACACCGGGGAGCTGTTTTTT
>TRBV6-1|-|TRBJ2-7|TRBD2
CASSEERGVKQYF
TGTGCCAGCAGTGAAGAGCGGGGGGTGAAGCAGTACTTC
>TRBV6-5|once|TRBJ2-7|-
CASSRPGAVGYEQYF
TGTGCCAGCAGTAGGCCTGGAGCCGTTGGGTACGAGCAGTACTTC